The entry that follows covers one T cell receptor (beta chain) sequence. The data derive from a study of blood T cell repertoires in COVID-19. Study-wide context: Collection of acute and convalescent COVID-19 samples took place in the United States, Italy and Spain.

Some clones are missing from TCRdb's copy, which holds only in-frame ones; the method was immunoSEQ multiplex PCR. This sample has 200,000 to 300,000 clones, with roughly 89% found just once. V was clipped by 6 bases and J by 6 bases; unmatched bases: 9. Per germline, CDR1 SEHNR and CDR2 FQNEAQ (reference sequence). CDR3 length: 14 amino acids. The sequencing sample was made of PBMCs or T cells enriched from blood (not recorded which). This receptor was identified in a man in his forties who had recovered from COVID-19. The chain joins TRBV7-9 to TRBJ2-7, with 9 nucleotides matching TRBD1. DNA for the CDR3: TGTGCCAGCAGATCGCCGGGACAGGGTCTCGAGCAGTACTTC. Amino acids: CASRSPGQGLEQYF. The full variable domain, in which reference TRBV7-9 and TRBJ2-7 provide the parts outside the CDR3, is DTGVSQNPRHKITKRGQNVTFRCDPISEHNRLYWYRQTLGQGPEFLTYFQNEAQLEKSRLLSDRFSAERPKGSFSTLEIQRTEQGDSAMYLCASRSPGQGLEQYFGPGTRLTVT.